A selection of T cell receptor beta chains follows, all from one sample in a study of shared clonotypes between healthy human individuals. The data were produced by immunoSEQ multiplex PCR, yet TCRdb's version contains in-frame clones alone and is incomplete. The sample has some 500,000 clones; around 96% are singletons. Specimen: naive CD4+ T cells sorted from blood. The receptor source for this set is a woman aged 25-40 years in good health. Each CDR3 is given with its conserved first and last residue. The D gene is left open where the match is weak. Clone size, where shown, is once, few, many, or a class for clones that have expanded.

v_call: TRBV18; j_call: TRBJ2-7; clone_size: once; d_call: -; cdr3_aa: CASSQVQGLYEQYF; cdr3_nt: TGTGCCAGCTCACAGGTACAGGGACTCTACGAGCAGTACTTC
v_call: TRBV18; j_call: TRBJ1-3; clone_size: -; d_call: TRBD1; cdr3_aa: CASSLQGADTIYF; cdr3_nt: TGTGCCAGCTCATTGCAGGGGGCGGACACCATATATTTT
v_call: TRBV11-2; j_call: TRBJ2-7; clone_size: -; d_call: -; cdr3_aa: CASSPPGYIYEQYF; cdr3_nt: TGTGCCAGCAGCCCACCGGGCTACATCTACGAGCAGTACTTC
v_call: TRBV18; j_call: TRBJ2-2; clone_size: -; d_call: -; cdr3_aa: CASSPLAENTGELFF; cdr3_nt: TGTGCCAGCTCACCACTAGCGGAGAACACCGGGGAGCTGTTTTTT
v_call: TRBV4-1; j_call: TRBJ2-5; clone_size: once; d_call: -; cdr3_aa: CASSQEFQGRETQYF; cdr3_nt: TGCGCCAGCAGCCAAGAATTTCAGGGGCGAGAGACCCAGTACTTC
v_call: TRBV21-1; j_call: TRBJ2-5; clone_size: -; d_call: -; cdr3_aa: CASSNPRLAGQETQYF; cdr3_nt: TGTGCCAGCAGCAACCCGAGACTAGCGGGGCAAGAGACCCAGTACTTC
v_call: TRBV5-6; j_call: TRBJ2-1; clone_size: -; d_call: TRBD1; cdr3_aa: CASSWWDRYNEQFF; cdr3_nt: TGTGCCAGCAGCTGGTGGGACAGATACAATGAGCAGTTCTTC
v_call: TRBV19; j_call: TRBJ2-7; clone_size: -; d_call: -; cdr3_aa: CASSIDFASFYEQYF; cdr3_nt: TGTGCCAGTAGTATAGATTTCGCCAGCTTCTACGAGCAGTACTTC
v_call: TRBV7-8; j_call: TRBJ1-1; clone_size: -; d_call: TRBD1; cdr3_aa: CASSYDRLWTGPEVETEAFF; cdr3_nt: TGTGCCAGCAGTTATGACAGACTCTGGACAGGGCCTGAAGTGGAGACTGAAGCTTTCTTT
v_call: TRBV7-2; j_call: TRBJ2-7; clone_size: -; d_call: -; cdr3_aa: CASSTRDIYEQYF; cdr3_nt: TGTGCCAGCAGCACCCGGGACATCTACGAGCAGTACTTC
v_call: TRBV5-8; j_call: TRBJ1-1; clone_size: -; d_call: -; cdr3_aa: CASSSRGNTEAFF; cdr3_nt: TGTGCCAGCAGCAGCAGGGGCAACACTGAAGCTTTCTTT
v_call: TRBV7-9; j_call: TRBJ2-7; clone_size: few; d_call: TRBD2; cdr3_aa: CASSPRTRYEQYF; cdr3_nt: TGTGCCAGCAGCCCGCGGACTAGATACGAGCAGTACTTC
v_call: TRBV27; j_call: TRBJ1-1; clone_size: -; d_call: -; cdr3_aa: CASSEIQGPSRAFF; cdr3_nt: TGTGCCAGCAGTGAGATACAGGGTCCCTCGCGAGCTTTCTTT
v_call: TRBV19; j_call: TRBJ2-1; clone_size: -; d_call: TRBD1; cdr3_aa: CASSIPQGAYNEQFF; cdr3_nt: TGTGCCAGTAGTATTCCTCAGGGGGCGTACAATGAGCAGTTCTTC
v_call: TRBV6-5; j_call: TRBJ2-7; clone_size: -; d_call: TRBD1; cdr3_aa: CASSISGQTYEQYF; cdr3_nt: TGTGCCAGCTCAATTTCGGGACAGACCTACGAGCAGTACTTC
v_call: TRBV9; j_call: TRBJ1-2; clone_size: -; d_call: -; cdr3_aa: CASSVVPGSGYTF; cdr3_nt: TGTGCCAGCAGCGTAGTCCCAGGGAGCGGCTACACCTTC
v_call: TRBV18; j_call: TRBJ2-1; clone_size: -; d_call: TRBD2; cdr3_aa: CASSVGLAGVDEQFF; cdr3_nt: TGTGCCAGCTCCGTGGGACTAGCGGGTGTGGATGAGCAGTTCTTC
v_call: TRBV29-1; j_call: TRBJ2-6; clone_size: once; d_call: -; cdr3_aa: CSVLGSGANVLTF; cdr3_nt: TGCAGCGTTTTAGGGTCTGGGGCCAACGTCCTGACTTTC
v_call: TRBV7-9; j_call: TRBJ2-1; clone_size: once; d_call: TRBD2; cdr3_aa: CASSFGTSGRDEQFF; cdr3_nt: TGTGCCAGCAGCTTCGGGACTAGCGGGAGAGATGAGCAGTTCTTC
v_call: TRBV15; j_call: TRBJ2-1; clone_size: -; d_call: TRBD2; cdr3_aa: CATSRSAGLADDEQFF; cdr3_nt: TGTGCCACCAGCAGAAGCGCCGGACTAGCTGACGATGAGCAGTTCTTC
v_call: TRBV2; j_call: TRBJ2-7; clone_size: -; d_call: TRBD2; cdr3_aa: CASSDYSGLTYEQYF; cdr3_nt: TGTGCCAGCAGTGATTATAGCGGGCTAACCTACGAGCAGTACTTC
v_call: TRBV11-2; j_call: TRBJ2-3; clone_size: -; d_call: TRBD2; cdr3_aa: CASSVSSGVSTDTQYF; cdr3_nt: TGTGCCAGCAGCGTATCTAGCGGAGTAAGCACAGATACGCAGTATTTT
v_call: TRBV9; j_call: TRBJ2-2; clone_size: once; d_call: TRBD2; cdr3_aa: CASSGRLAATGELFF; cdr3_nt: TGTGCCAGCAGCGGGCGACTAGCGGCAACCGGGGAGCTGTTTTTT
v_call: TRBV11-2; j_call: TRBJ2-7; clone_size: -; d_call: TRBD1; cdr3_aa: CASSLDLWTGNGEQYF; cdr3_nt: TGTGCCAGCAGCTTAGATCTCTGGACAGGGAATGGCGAGCAGTACTTC
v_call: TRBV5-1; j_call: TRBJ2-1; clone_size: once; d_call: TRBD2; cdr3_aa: CASSSRLAGDSGEQFF; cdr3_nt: TGCGCCAGCAGCTCTCGACTAGCGGGAGATTCGGGTGAGCAGTTCTTC
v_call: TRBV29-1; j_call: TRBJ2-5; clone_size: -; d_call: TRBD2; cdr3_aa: CSVETSGSNGETQYF; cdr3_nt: TGCAGCGTTGAGACTAGCGGGAGTAACGGGGAGACCCAGTACTTC
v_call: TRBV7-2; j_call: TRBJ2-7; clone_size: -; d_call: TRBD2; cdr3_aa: CASSLVSSGNPYEQYF; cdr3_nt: TGTGCCAGCAGCTTAGTTTCTAGCGGGAACCCCTACGAGCAGTACTTC
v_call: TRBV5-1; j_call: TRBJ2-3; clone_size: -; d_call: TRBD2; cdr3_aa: CASSHSLAGVGTDTQYF; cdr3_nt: TGCGCCAGCAGCCATTCACTAGCGGGAGTAGGTACAGATACGCAGTATTTT
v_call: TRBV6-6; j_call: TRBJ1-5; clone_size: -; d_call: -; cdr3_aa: CASAPYSNQPQHF; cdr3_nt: TGTGCCAGCGCCCCGTATAGCAATCAGCCCCAGCATTTT
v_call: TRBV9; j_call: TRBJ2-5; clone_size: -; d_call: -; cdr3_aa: CASSTAGTQYF; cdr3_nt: TGTGCCAGCAGCACGGCCGGGACCCAGTACTTC
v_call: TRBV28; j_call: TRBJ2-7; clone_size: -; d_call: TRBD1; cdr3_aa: CASRTDRGAYEQYF; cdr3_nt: TGTGCCAGCAGAACTGACAGGGGAGCCTACGAGCAGTACTTC
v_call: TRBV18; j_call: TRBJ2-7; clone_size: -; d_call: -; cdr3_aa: CASSHRIHEQYF; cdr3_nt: TGTGCCAGCTCCCACAGAATTCACGAGCAGTACTTC
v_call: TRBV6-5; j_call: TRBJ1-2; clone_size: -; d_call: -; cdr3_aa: CASTKGPNYGYTF; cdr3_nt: TGTGCCAGCACCAAGGGTCCGAACTATGGCTACACCTTC